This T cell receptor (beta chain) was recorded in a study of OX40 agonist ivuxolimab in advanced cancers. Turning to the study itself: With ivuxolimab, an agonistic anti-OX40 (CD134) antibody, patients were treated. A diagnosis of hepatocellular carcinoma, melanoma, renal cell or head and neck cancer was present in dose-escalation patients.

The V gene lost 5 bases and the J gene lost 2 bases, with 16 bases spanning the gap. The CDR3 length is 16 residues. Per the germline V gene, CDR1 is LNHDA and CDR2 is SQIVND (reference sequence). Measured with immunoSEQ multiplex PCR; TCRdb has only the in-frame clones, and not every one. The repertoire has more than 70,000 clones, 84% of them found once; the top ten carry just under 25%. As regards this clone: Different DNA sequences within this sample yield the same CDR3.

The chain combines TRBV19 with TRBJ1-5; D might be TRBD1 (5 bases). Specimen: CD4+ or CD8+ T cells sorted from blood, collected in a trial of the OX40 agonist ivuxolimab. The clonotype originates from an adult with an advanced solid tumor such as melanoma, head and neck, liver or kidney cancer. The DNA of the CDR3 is TGTGCCAGTAGTGCGAAGGGGTTCGAGCGCAATCAGCCCCAGCATTTT. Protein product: CASSAKGFERNQPQHF.